The entry that follows covers one T cell receptor (beta chain) sequence. Its antigen is not known. The sample is drawn from a study of T cell responses to AZD1222 COVID-19 vaccine. The repertoire was sequenced with immunoSEQ multiplex PCR; TCRdb's copy has only in-frame clones and lacks some. The sample lists approximately 100,000 clones, approximately 87% occurring once. The CDR3 length is 11 residues. The V gene's germline CDR1 is LNHDA and CDR2 SQIVND (reference sequence). Trimming pared 1 base from V and 4 bases from J, leaving 0 bases between. Whole-study findings and limits: Spike-specific TCR breadth and depth rose after two AZD1222 doses.

This material consisted of peripheral blood, taken 28 days after the second AZD1222 dose. The chain combines TRBV19 with TRBJ2-3; no clear D gene. The origin of this receptor is an adult who received the AZD1222 COVID-19 vaccine. CDR3 region: CASSIADTQYF. In DNA, the CDR3 is TGTGCCAGTAGTATAGCAGATACGCAGTATTTT. The full variable domain, completed using reference TRBV19 and TRBJ2-3, is DGGITQSPKYLFRKEGQNVTLSCEQNLNHDAMYWYRQDPGQGLRLIYYSQIVNDFQKGDIAEGYSVSREKKESFPLTVTSAQKNPTAFYLCASSIADTQYFGPGTRLTVL.